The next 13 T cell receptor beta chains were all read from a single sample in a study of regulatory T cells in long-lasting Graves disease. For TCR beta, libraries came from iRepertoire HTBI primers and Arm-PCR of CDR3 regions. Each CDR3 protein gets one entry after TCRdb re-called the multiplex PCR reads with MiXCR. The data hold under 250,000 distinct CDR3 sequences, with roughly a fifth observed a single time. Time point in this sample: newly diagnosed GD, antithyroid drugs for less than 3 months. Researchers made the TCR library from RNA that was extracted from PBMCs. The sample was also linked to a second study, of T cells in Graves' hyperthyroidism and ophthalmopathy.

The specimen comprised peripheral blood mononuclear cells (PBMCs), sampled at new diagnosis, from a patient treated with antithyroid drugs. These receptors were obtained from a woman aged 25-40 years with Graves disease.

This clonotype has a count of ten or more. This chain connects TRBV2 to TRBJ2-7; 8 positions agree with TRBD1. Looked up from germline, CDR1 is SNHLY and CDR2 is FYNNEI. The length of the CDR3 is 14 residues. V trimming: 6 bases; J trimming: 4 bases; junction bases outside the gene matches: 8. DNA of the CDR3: TGTGCCAGCAGGGGGGACAGGTCCCTTTACGAGCAGTACTTC. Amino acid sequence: CASRGDRSLYEQYF.

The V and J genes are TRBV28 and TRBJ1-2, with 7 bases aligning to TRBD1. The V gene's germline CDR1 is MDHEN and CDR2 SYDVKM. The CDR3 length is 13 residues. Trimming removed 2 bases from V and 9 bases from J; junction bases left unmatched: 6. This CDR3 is CASSLGHRGRYTF. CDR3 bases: TGTGCCAGCAGTTTAGGGCACAGGGGTCGCTACACCTTC.

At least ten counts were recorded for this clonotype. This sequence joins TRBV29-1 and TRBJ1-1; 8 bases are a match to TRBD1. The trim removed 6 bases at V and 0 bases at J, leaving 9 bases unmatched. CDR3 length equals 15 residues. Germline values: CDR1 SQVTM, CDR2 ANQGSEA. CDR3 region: CSVSGGGKVNTEAFF. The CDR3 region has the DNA TGCAGCGTATCAGGGGGCGGGAAAGTGAACACTGAAGCTTTCTTT.

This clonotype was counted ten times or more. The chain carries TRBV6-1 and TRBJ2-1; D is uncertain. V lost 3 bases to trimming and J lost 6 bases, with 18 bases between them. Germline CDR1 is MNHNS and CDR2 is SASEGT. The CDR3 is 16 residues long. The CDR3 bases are TGTGCCAGCAGTGACAGGTACCGTGGACCTATCAATGAGCAGTTCTTC. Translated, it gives CASSDRYRGPINEQFF.

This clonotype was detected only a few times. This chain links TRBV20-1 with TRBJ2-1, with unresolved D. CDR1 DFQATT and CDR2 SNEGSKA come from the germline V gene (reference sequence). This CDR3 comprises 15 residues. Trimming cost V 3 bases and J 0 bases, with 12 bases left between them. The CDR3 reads CSARPTTGSYNEQFF. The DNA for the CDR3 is TGCAGTGCTAGGCCCACGACGGGCTCCTACAATGAGCAGTTCTTC.

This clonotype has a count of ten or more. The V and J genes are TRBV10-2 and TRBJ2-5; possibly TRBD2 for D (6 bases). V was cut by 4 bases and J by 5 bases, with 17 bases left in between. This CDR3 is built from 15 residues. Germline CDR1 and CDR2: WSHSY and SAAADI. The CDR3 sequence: CASSGQAHGGETQYF. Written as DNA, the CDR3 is TGCGCCAGCAGTGGTCAAGCCCACGGAGGGGAGACCCAGTACTTC.

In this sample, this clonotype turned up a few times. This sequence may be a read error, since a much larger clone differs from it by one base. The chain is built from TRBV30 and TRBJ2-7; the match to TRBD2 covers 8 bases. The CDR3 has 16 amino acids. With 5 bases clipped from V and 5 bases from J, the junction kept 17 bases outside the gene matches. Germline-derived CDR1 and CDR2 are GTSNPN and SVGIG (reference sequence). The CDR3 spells CAWARTSPWSTHEQYF. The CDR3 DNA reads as TGTGCCTGGGCGAGGACTAGCCCTTGGTCTACTCACGAGCAGTACTTC.

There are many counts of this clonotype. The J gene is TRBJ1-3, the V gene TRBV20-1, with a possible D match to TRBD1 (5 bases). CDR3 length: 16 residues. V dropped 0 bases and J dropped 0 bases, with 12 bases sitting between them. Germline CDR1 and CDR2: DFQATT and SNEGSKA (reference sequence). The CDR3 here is CSARETGLPSGNTIYF. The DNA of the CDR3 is TGCAGTGCTAGAGAAACAGGACTTCCCTCTGGAAACACCATATATTTT.

The CDR3 bases are TGTGCCAGCAGTTTACTTAGCTTCGGGCGGAACGATAATTCACCCCTCCACTTT. Residues: CASSLLSFGRNDNSPLHF. V usage is TRBV28 and J usage is TRBJ1-6, with no clear D. CDR3 length equals 18 residues. Germline CDR1 reads MDHEN; CDR2 reads SYDVKM. The germline V and J ends were trimmed by 2 bases and 5 bases, with 19 bases remaining between them.

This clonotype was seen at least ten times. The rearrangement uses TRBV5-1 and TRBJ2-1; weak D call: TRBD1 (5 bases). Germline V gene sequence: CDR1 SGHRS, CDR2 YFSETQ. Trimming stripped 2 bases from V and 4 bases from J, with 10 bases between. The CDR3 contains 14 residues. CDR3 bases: TGCGCCAGCAGCTTAGGACAAGATTACAATGAGCAGTTCTTC. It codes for CASSLGQDYNEQFF.

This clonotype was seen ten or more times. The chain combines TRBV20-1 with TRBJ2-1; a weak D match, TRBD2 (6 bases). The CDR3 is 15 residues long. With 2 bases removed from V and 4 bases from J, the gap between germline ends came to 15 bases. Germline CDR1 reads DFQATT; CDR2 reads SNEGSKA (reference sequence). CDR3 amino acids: CSARPLAVFYNEQFF. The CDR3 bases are TGCAGTGCTAGACCTTTAGCGGTATTTTACAATGAGCAGTTCTTC.

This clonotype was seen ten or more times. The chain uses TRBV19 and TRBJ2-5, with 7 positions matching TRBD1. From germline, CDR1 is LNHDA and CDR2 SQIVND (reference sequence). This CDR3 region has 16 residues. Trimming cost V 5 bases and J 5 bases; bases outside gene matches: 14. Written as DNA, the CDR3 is TGTGCCAGTAGTGCCCGACAGGGTTGGGGTGGGGAGACCCAGTACTTC. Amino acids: CASSARQGWGGETQYF.

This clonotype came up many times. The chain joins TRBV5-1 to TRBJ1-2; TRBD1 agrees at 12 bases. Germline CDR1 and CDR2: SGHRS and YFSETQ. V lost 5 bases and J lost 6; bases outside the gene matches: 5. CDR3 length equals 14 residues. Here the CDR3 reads CASRLGQGAHGYTF. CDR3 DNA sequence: TGCGCCAGCAGACTGGGACAGGGGGCCCATGGCTACACCTTC.